The T cell receptor beta chain under discussion was sequenced for a study of blood T cells in healthy people across ages. Sample-barcoded 5' priming and a J-beta primer mix drove a second PCR of 7 to 11 cycles. Each CDR3 protein gets one entry after TCRdb re-called the 5' RACE reads with MiXCR. The sample lists fewer than 1,200,000 distinct CDR3 sequences, 20% to 25% occurring once. Germline CDR1 and CDR2: SEHNR and FQNEAQ (reference sequence). V lost 4 bases and J lost 1; bases outside the gene matches: 13. The CDR3 has 18 amino acids. Separately, the same data were catalogued under a study of T cells of mothers and their children.

The chain couples TRBV7-9 to TRBJ2-5; TRBD2 matches 9 bases. Sequences were obtained from blood. The sequence came from a girl between 2 and 10 years old in good health. CDR3 DNA sequence: TGTGCCAGCAGCTCAAAGGGCGTCGGCGGGGGGGTCCAAGAGACCCAGTACTTC. Its translation is CASSSKGVGGGVQETQYF. The whole variable domain, filled in from reference TRBV7-9 and TRBJ2-5, reads DTGVSQNPRHKITKRGQNVTFRCDPISEHNRLYWYRQTLGQGPEFLTYFQNEAQLEKSRLLSDRFSAERPKGSFSTLEIQRTEQGDSAMYLCASSSKGVGGGVQETQYFGPGTRLLVL.